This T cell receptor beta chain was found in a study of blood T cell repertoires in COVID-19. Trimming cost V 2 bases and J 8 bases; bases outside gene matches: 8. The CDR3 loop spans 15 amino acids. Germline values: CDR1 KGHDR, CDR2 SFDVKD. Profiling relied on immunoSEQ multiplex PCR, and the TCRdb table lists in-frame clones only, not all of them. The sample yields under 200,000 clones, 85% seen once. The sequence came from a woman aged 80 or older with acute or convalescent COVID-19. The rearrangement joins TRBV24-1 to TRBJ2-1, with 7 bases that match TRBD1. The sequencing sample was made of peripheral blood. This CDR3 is CATSDSGPQGDEQFF. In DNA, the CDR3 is TGTGCCACCAGTGATTCCGGTCCTCAGGGGGATGAGCAGTTCTTC.